The 9 T cell receptor beta chains listed next were all sequenced from one sample in a study of cytomegalovirus exposure and HLA in healthy donors. With 60 Vbeta and 13 Jbeta primers, the PCR was carried out. Sequenced by immunoSEQ multiplex PCR; TCRdb stores in-frame clones only, minus some. The repertoire includes around 130,000 clones, about 75% of them detected once, and 1.6% sits in the top ten. The source material was PBMCs. The source is a woman under 40 in good health and CMV-seronegative.

The chain combines TRBV7-8 with TRBJ2-1; weak D call: TRBD2 (5 bases). V gave up 1 base and J gave up 0 bases, with 13 bases separating them. The CDR3 has 17 amino acids. CDR1 SGHVS and CDR2 FQNEAQ come from the germline V gene. The CDR3 here is CASSLEADASSYNEQFF. The CDR3 nucleotides read TGTGCCAGCAGCTTAGAAGCGGACGCGAGCTCCTACAATGAGCAGTTCTTC.

The rearrangement joins TRBV7-3 to TRBJ1-1, with 7 bases identical to TRBD1. With V trimmed by 5 bases and J by 2 bases, 2 bases remained unmatched. Looked up from germline, CDR1 is SGHTA and CDR2 is FQGTGA. The CDR3 extends over 13 amino acids. The CDR3 DNA is TGTGCCAGCAGCGGGACAGTAAACACTGAAGCTTTCTTT. Its translation is CASSGTVNTEAFF. Variable domain in full (rest from reference TRBV7-3 and TRBJ1-1): GAGVSQTPSNKVTEKGKYVELRCDPISGHTALYWYRQSLGQGPEFLIYFQGTGAADDSGLPNDRFFAVRPEGSVSTLKIQRTERGDSAVYLCASSGTVNTEAFFGQGTRLTVV.

The J gene is TRBJ1-1, the V gene TRBV30, with D perhaps TRBD1 (6 bases). V was cut by 4 bases and J by 3 bases, with 12 bases left in between. The germline V gene has CDR1 GTSNPN and CDR2 SVGIG (reference sequence). The CDR3 length is 13 residues. The CDR3 reads CAWKRQEDTEAFF. The CDR3 nucleotides read TGTGCCTGGAAGAGACAGGAGGACACTGAAGCTTTCTTT. Combining the CDR3 with reference TRBV30 and TRBJ1-1 gives the whole variable domain SQTIHQWPATLVQPVGSPLSLECTVEGTSNPNLYWYRQAAGRGLQLLFYSVGIGQISSEVPQNLSASRPQDRQFILSSKKLLLSDSGFYLCAWKRQEDTEAFFGQGTRLTVV.

The chain links TRBV6-5 to TRBJ2-5; no clear D. The V gene lost 2 bases and the J gene lost 2 bases, with 9 bases spanning the gap. This CDR3 contains 14 residues. Germline V lookup: CDR1 MNHEY, CDR2 SVGAGI. The CDR3 nucleotides are TGTGCCAGCAGTTACGGTCAGGATCAAGAGACCCAGTACTTC. It specifies CASSYGQDQETQYF.

The chain joins TRBV4-1 to TRBJ2-7; no definite D call. V gave up 0 bases and J gave up 5 bases, with 8 bases separating them. The CDR3 is 13 residues long. The V gene's germline CDR1 is MGHRA and CDR2 YSYEKL. CDR3 DNA: TGCGCCAGCAGCCAAGAACAGCTCCACGAGCAGTACTTC. Its protein product is CASSQEQLHEQYF.

About this clone itself: Sequence at one end of the junction differs from germline and may be a read error. J is TRBJ2-1 and V is TRBV6-6; possibly TRBD2 for D (6 bases). The CDR3 has 12 residues. Germline loops: CDR1 MNHNY, CDR2 SVGAGI (reference sequence). Here the CDR3 DNA reads TGTGCCAGCAGTTCAGAATCCGGGACTCTGCTCTTC. Translation: CASSSESGTLLF.

The sample holds a few counts of this clone. V usage is TRBV4-1 and J usage is TRBJ2-3; no firm D call. This CDR3 region has 18 residues. Trimming cost V 1 base and J 2 bases, with 19 bases left between them. The germline V gene encodes CDR1 MGHRA and CDR2 YSYEKL. CDR3 sequence: CASSQVRPRSSSTDTQYF. The DNA of the CDR3 is TGCGCCAGCAGCCAAGTGCGACCCCGGAGTAGCTCCACAGATACGCAGTATTTT.

CDR3 bases: TGTGCCAGCAGCCCTATAAAAGAGGCCACGCTTTATGGCTACACCTTC. This encodes CASSPIKEATLYGYTF. The chain recombines TRBV28 with TRBJ1-2, with no clear D. Germline CDR1 and CDR2: MDHEN and SYDVKM. Trimming took 6 bases from V and 5 from J, leaving 22 bases between them. This CDR3 comprises 16 residues.

This clone was recorded only once. This chain joins TRBV6-5 and TRBJ2-2; TRBD1 aligns across 9 bases. This CDR3 spans 14 amino acids. Germline V lookup: CDR1 MNHEY, CDR2 SVGAGI. J was trimmed by 4 bases and V by 6 bases; bases with no gene match: 3. CDR3: CASSRTGATGELFF. The CDR3 coding sequence is TGTGCCAGCAGCAGGACAGGGGCCACCGGGGAGCTGTTTTTT.